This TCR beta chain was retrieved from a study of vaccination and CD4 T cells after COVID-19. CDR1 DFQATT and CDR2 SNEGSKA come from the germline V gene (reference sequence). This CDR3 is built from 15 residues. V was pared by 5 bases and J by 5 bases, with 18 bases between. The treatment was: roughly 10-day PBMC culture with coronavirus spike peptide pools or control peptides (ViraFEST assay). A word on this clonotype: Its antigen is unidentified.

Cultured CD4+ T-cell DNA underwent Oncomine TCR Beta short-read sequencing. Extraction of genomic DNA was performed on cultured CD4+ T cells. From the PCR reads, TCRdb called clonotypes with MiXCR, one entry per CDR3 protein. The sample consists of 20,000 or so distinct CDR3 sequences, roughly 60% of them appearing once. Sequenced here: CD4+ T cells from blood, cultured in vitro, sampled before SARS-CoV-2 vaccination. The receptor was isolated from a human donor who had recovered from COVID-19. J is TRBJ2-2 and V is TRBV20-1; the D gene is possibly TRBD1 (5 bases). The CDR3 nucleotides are TGCAGTGCTCCGTCGGTAGGACAAAGAACCGGGGAGCTGTTTTTT. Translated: CSAPSVGQRTGELFF.